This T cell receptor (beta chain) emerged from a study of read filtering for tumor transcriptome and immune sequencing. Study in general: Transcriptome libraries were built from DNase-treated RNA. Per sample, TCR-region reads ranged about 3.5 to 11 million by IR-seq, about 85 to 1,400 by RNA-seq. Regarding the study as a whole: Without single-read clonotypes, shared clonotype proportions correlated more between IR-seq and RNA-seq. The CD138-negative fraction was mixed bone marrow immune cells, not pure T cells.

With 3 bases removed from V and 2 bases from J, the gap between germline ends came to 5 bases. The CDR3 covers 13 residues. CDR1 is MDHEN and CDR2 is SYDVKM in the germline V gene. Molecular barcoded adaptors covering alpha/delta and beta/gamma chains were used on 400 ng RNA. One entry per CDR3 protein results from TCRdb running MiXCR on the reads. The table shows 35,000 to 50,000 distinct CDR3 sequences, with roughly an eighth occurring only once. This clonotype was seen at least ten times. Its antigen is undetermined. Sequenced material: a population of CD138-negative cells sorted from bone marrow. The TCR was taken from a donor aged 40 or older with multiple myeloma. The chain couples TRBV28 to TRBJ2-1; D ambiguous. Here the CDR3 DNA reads TGTGCCAGCAGTTTTAAGCCCTACAATGAGCAGTTCTTC. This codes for CASSFKPYNEQFF.